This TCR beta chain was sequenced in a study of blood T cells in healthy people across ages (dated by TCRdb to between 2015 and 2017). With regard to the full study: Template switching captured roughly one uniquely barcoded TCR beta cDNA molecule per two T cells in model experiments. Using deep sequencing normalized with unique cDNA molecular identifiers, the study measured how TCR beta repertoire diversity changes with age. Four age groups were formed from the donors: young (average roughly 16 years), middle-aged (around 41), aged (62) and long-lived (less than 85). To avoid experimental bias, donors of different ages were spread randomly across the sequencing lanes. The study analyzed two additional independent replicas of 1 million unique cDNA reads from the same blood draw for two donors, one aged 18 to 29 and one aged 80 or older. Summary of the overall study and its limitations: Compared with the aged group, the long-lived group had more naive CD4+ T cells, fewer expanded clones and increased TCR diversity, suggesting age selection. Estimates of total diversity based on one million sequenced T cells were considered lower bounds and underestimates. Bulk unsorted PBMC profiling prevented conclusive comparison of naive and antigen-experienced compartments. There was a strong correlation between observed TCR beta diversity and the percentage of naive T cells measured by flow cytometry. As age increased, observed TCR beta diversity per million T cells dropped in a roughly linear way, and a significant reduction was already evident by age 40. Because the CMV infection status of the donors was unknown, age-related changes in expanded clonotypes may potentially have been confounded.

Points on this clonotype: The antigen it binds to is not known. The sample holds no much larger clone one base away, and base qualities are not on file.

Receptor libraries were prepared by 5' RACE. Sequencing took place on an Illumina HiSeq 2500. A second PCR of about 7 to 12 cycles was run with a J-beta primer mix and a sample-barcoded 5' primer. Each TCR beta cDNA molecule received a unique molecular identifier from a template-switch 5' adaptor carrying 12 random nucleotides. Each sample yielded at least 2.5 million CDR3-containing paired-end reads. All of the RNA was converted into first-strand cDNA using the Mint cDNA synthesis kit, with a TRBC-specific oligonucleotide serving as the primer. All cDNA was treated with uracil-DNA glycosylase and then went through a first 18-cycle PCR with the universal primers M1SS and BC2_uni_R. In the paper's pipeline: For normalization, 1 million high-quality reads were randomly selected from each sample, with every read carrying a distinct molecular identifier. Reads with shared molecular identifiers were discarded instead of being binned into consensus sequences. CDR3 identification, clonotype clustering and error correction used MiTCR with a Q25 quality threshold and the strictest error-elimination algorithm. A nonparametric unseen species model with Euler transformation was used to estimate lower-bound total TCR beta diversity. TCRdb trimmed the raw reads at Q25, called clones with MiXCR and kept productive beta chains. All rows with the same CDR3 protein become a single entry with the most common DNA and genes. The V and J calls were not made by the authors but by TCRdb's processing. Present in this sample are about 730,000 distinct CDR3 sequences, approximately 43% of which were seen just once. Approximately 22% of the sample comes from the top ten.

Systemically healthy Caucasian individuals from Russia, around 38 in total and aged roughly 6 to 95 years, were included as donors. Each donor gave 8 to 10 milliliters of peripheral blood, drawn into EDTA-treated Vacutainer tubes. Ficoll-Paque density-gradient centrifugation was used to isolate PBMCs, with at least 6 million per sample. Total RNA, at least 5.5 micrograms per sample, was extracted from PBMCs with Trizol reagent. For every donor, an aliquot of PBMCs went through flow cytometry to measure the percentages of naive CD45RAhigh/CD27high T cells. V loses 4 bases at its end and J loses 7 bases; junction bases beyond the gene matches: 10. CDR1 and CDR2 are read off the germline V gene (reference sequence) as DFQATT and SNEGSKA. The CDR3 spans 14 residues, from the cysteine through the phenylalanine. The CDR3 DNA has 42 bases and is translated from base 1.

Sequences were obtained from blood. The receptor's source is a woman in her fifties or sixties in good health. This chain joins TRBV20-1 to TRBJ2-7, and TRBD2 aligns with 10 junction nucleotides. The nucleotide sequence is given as TGCAGTGCTAACTCCTTACTAGCGGGAAATGAGCAGTACTTC. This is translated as CSANSLLAGNEQYF.